The 31 T cell receptor beta chains below all came from one sample that was sequenced in a study of T cells after yellow fever vaccination. TCRdb re-derived calls from the 5' RACE reads in MiXCR, one entry per CDR3 protein. The sample has around 400,000 distinct CDR3 sequences, around a tenth seen once. This material consisted of PBMCs, taken on the day of the first yellow fever vaccination. The receptors derive from a young man who received the YFV17D yellow fever vaccine.

This clonotype was found many times. V gene TRBV20-1 combines with J gene TRBJ2-1; 11 nucleotides match TRBD2. This CDR3 has 15 amino acids. V shed 5 bases, J shed 5 bases, and the junction held 8 bases outside the gene matches. The germline V gene encodes CDR1 DFQATT and CDR2 SNEGSKA (reference sequence). CDR3 sequence: CSAPKLAGGDNEQFF. The DNA of the CDR3 is TGCAGTGCTCCGAAATTAGCGGGGGGGGACAATGAGCAGTTCTTC.

The chain has TRBV7-9 and TRBJ1-5; tentative D call: TRBD1 (5 bases). This CDR3 comprises 14 residues. With 5 bases removed from V and 4 bases from J, the gap between germline ends came to 12 bases. Germline V CDR1 and CDR2: SEHNR, FQNEAQ (reference sequence). The CDR3 DNA reads as TGTGCCAGCAGCGACGACAGAGTAAATCAGCCCCAGCATTTT. Its translation: CASSDDRVNQPQHF.

The gene calls are TRBV20-1 and TRBJ2-4; TRBD1 is a possible D gene (5 bases). The CDR3 is made up of 13 amino acids. Germline V gene data show CDR1 as DFQATT and CDR2 as SNEGSKA (reference sequence). The V and J ends lost 5 bases and 6 bases respectively, with 14 bases between them. CDR3 nucleotides: TGCAGTGCTCCCGGCAGGGCAGGAAACATTCAGTACTTC. Amino acid sequence: CSAPGRAGNIQYF.

There are many counts of this clonotype. V usage is TRBV12-3 or TRBV12-4 and J usage is TRBJ2-1; TRBD2 is a possible D gene (5 bases). V was trimmed by 6 bases and J by 8 bases, leaving 8 bases between them. The CDR3 spans 11 residues. CDR3 sequence: CASRLADEQFF. The CDR3 region has the DNA TGTGCCAGCAGGCTAGCTGATGAGCAGTTCTTC.

The CDR3 DNA sequence: TGTGCCAGCAGGGGCAGCTCCTACGAGCAGTACTTC. Translation: CASRGSSYEQYF. The rearrangement links TRBV21-1 to TRBJ2-7. TRBV21-1 is a documented pseudogene. The CDR3 contains 12 residues.

This clonotype was recorded a few times. This chain connects TRBV6-5 to TRBJ1-6; the match to TRBD1 covers 8 bases. This CDR3 contains 18 residues. V gave up 0 bases and J gave up 9 bases; unmatched junction bases: 13. CDR1 and CDR2 (germline): MNHEY, SVGAGI. The chain's CDR3 is CASSYSSPQGAGSSPLHF. The CDR3 region has the DNA TGTGCCAGCAGTTACTCGAGCCCTCAGGGGGCTGGTTCTTCACCCCTCCACTTT.

In its sample, this clonotype was seen many times. V is TRBV5-6 and J is TRBJ2-1; 8 nucleotides line up with TRBD2. The CDR3 loop spans 15 amino acids. With V trimmed by 2 bases and J by 8 bases, 9 bases remained unmatched. The germline V gene encodes CDR1 SGHDT and CDR2 YYEEEE. The CDR3 region is CASSFDQRGIDEQFF. Written as DNA, the CDR3 is TGTGCCAGCAGCTTTGACCAGCGGGGGATCGATGAGCAGTTCTTC.

J is TRBJ2-7 and V is TRBV25-1; 10 positions match TRBD2. The CDR3 length is 14 residues. With 5 bases clipped from V and 8 bases from J, the junction kept 9 bases outside the gene matches. Looked up from germline, CDR1 is MGHDK and CDR2 is SYGVNS. This CDR3 is CASSLPSGGYKQYF. The CDR3 DNA sequence: TGTGCCAGCAGTCTCCCTAGCGGGGGTTACAAGCAGTACTTC.

This clonotype was detected many times. CDR3 amino acids: CASSPRDNEQFF. As DNA, the CDR3 is TGTGCCAGCAGCCCCAGGGACAATGAGCAGTTCTTC. The chain uses TRBV7-9 and TRBJ2-1; a weak D match, TRBD1 (5 bases). The V end lost 5 bases, the J end lost 5 bases, and 7 bases lay between the germline ends. The CDR3 runs to 12 residues. The germline CDR1 and CDR2 sequences are SEHNR and FQNEAQ (reference sequence).

This clonotype was detected many times. V gene TRBV29-1 combines with J gene TRBJ1-1, with D unclear. Trimming stripped 0 bases from V and 10 bases from J, with 15 bases between. The CDR3 extends over 13 amino acids. Germline V lookup: CDR1 SQVTM, CDR2 ANQGSEA. CDR3 protein: CSVEDLGQARAFF. In DNA form, the CDR3 reads TGCAGCGTTGAAGACCTCGGCCAGGCGCGAGCTTTCTTT.

The chain uses TRBV7-2 and TRBJ2-7, with TRBD2 matching 8 bases. The CDR3 totals 15 residues. Per the germline V gene, CDR1 is SGHTA and CDR2 is FQGNSA. The ends lost 6 bases at V and 4 bases at J; junction bases unmatched: 11. Here the CDR3 reads CASRYSGGDPYEQYV. The CDR3 bases are TGTGCCAGCAGATACTCCGGGGGGGACCCTTACGAGCAGTACGTC.

The chain recombines TRBV4-2 with TRBJ2-1; a possible D gene is TRBD2 (6 bases). This CDR3 region has 15 residues. Trimming shortened V by 2 bases and J by 9 bases, and 17 bases separated the two germline ends. The V gene's germline CDR1 is LGHNA and CDR2 YNFKEQ. This CDR3 reads CASSQHGGTLSEQFF. CDR3 nucleotides: TGTGCCAGCAGCCAACACGGGGGAACCCTTAGTGAGCAGTTCTTC.

The chain uses TRBV5-6 and TRBJ2-7; 10 bases line up with TRBD1. The V segment lost 4 bases and the J segment 3 bases; nucleotides outside the gene matches: 10. Germline CDR1 SGHDT, CDR2 YYEEEE. The CDR3 is made up of 16 amino acids. CDR3 region: CASSLTGTGDFYEQYF. For the CDR3, the DNA is TGTGCCAGCAGCCTAACCGGGACAGGGGATTTCTACGAGCAGTACTTC.

This clonotype was seen a few times. The chain recombines TRBV6-5 with TRBJ2-3; 11 bases are shared with TRBD2. The length of the CDR3 is 16 residues. J gave up 4 bases and V 0 bases, and 3 bases lay outside the gene matches. Germline V gene sequence: CDR1 MNHEY, CDR2 SVGAGI. CDR3 residues: CASSYSTSGVADTQYF. The CDR3 region has the DNA TGTGCCAGCAGTTACTCGACTAGCGGGGTGGCAGATACGCAGTATTTT.

This clonotype came up a few times. The chain recombines TRBV10-3 with TRBJ2-2; unclear D gene. Germline values: CDR1 ENHRY, CDR2 SYGVKD. The CDR3 sequence is 12 residues long. Trimming cost V 6 bases and J 8 bases, with 10 bases left between them. CDR3 DNA sequence: TGTGCCATCAGCCCCACCATGGGGGAGCTGTTTTTT. It encodes CAISPTMGELFF.

This clonotype was seen ten or more times. The genes are TRBV5-1 and TRBJ2-5; D is uncertain. The CDR3 has 12 residues. The V and J ends lost 4 bases and 5 bases respectively, with 9 bases between them. CDR1 SGHRS and CDR2 YFSETQ come from the germline V gene. The CDR3 loop is CASSPVEETQYF. The CDR3 DNA is TGCGCCAGCAGCCCGGTAGAGGAGACCCAGTACTTC.

This clonotype turned up a few times. The rearrangement links TRBV7-9 to TRBJ2-7, with D perhaps given as TRBD1 or TRBD2 (6 bases each). The germline V and J ends were trimmed by 10 bases and 7 bases, with 17 bases remaining between them. CDR1 and CDR2 from the germline V gene are SEHNR and FQNEAQ (reference sequence). CDR3 size: 12 residues. CDR3 DNA: TGTGCCACCAGGGGCCCGGGGGAAGAGCAGTACTTC. It encodes CATRGPGEEQYF.

This clonotype showed up just a few times. The rearrangement uses TRBV5-1 and TRBJ2-6; 8 nucleotides line up with TRBD1. Germline lookup yields CDR1 SGHRS and CDR2 YFSETQ. The CDR3 is 20 amino acids. Germline trimming cut 4 bases from V and 3 bases from J; bases unmatched to any gene: 18. DNA of the CDR3: TGCGCCAGCAGCGGCCCGGGACAGGCTAAACCCGATCGTGGGGCCAACGTCCTGACTTTC. Amino acids: CASSGPGQAKPDRGANVLTF.

The V gene is TRBV3-1, the J gene TRBJ1-2, with D perhaps TRBD1 (5 bases). This CDR3 comprises 14 residues. In germline, CDR1 is LGHDT, CDR2 YNNKEL (reference sequence). V lost 0 bases, J lost 6 bases, and 11 bases lay in between. The CDR3 coding sequence is TGTGCCAGCAGCCAAGATGGGCAGGGCCATGGCTACACCTTC. This gives the protein CASSQDGQGHGYTF. Full variable domain (remainder filled in from reference TRBV3-1 and TRBJ1-2): DTAVSQTPKYLVTQMGNDKSIKCEQNLGHDTMYWYKQDSKKFLKIMFSYNNKELIINETVPNRFSPKSPDKAHLNLHINSLELGDSAVYFCASSQDGQGHGYTFGSGTRLTVV.

This sequence joins TRBV19 and TRBJ1-1; D gene uncertain. Trimming left V 1 base short and J 0 bases short, with 9 bases between. The CDR3 is 15 amino acids. CDR1 is LNHDA and CDR2 is SQIVND in the germline V gene (reference sequence). The CDR3 nucleotides are TGTGCCAGTAGTATAGTTGCGTGGATGAACACTGAAGCTTTCTTT. It codes for CASSIVAWMNTEAFF.

Concerning this clonotype itself: At one end the junction does not follow the germline gene, possibly because of a read error. This CDR3 reads CAGSDSSGGANEQFF. In DNA, the CDR3 is TGTGCCGGCAGTGACTCTAGCGGGGGGGCCAATGAGCAGTTCTTC. The rearrangement joins TRBV6-4 to TRBJ2-1, with 12 bases identical to TRBD2. The CDR3 sequence is 15 residues long. CDR1 MRHNA and CDR2 SNTAGT come from the germline V gene.

This clonotype has more than one count but fewer than ten. The chain carries TRBV20-1 and TRBJ2-1, with D tentatively TRBD1 (5 bases). The CDR3 contains 12 residues. Germline CDR1 DFQATT, CDR2 SNEGSKA (reference sequence). Deletions cut 0 bases from V and 5 bases from J, with 5 bases between. CDR3 in amino acids: CSARETDNEQFF. CDR3 nucleotides: TGCAGTGCTAGAGAGACAGACAATGAGCAGTTCTTC.

This clonotype was detected a few times. This chain joins TRBV19 and TRBJ2-5, with 7 bases identical to TRBD1. The trim removed 8 bases at V and 5 bases at J, leaving 8 bases unmatched. The germline V gene encodes CDR1 LNHDA and CDR2 SQIVND (reference sequence). CDR3 size: 13 residues. The CDR3 loop is CASGPQGVETQYF. CDR3 nucleotides: TGTGCCAGTGGTCCGCAGGGGGTCGAGACCCAGTACTTC.

The chain is built from TRBV6-2 or TRBV6-3 and TRBJ1-1; D call uncertain. The CDR3 runs to 15 residues. Trimming left V 6 bases short and J 5 bases short, with 19 bases between. Germline V gene sequence: CDR1 MNHEY, CDR2 SVGEGT. Here the CDR3 DNA reads TGTGCCAGCAGGTCCCTAACCCTCGGGCAAACTGAAGCTTTCTTT. Translating it yields CASRSLTLGQTEAFF.

This clonotype has ten or more counts. The chain is built from TRBV20-1 and TRBJ2-1; TRBD2 matches 9 bases. V lost 4 bases and J lost 3; bases outside the gene matches: 10. This CDR3 spans 16 amino acids. Germline CDR1 DFQATT, CDR2 SNEGSKA (reference sequence). The chain's CDR3 is CSAKNSGGGGYNEQFF. CDR3 coding DNA: TGCAGTGCTAAAAATTCCGGCGGGGGGGGCTACAATGAGCAGTTCTTC.

This CDR3 is CASSDHRGTDTQYF. CDR3 nucleotides: TGCGCCAGCTCAGACCATAGAGGCACAGATACGCAGTATTTT. V usage is TRBV5-1 and J usage is TRBJ2-3, with D unclear. This CDR3 spans 14 amino acids. V lost 7 bases and J lost 1, with 13 bases in between. Per the germline V gene, CDR1 is SGHRS and CDR2 is YFSETQ.

This chain joins TRBV29-1 and TRBJ2-2, with D possibly being TRBD1 or TRBD2 (6 bases each). CDR3 length equals 14 residues. The V gene's germline CDR1 is SQVTM and CDR2 ANQGSEA. V was trimmed by 5 bases and J by 6 bases, leaving 16 bases between them. The CDR3 DNA is TGCAGCGTTTTCTGGGGGGCGCTCCCCGGGGAGCTGTTTTTT. Encoded protein: CSVFWGALPGELFF.

In this sample, this clonotype turned up a few times. The chain uses TRBV28 and TRBJ1-5, with a tentative D call TRBD1 (6 bases). The CDR3 length is 15 residues. CDR1 MDHEN and CDR2 SYDVKM come from the germline V gene. V was trimmed by 1 base and J by 7 bases, leaving 14 bases between them. CDR3 coding DNA: TGTGCCAGCAGTTTATCTTCGACAGGTTCCCAGCCCCAGCATTTT. Encoded protein: CASSLSSTGSQPQHF.

In its sample, this clonotype was seen a few times. The chain joins TRBV5-4 to TRBJ2-3; a weak D match, TRBD1 (6 bases). V shed 0 bases and J shed 5 bases, with 13 bases lying between them. The CDR3 sequence is 15 residues long. CDR1 and CDR2 from the germline V gene are SGHNT and YYREEE (reference sequence). The CDR3 nucleotides read TGTGCCAGCAGCTTGGAGGGACAAAGGCGAGATACGCAGTATTTT. Its protein is CASSLEGQRRDTQYF.

V is TRBV5-1 and J is TRBJ2-5; D perhaps matches TRBD2 (6 bases). The germline gives CDR1 SGHRS, CDR2 YFSETQ. With 2 bases removed from V and 0 bases from J, the gap between germline ends came to 14 bases. The CDR3 length is 16 residues. The CDR3, as DNA: TGCGCCAGCAGCTTCTCGGGGACTGTGTACCAAGAGACCCAGTACTTC. This translates into CASSFSGTVYQETQYF.

This clonotype turned up a few times. The chain has TRBV12-3 or TRBV12-4 and TRBJ2-3, with 8 nucleotides matching TRBD1. The CDR3 runs to 15 residues. V gave up 1 base and J gave up 6 bases; unmatched junction bases: 6. In nucleotides, the CDR3 is TGTGCCAGCAGTTTAGGCCCCCGGACAGGGGATACGCAGTATTTT. It is translated as CASSLGPRTGDTQYF.